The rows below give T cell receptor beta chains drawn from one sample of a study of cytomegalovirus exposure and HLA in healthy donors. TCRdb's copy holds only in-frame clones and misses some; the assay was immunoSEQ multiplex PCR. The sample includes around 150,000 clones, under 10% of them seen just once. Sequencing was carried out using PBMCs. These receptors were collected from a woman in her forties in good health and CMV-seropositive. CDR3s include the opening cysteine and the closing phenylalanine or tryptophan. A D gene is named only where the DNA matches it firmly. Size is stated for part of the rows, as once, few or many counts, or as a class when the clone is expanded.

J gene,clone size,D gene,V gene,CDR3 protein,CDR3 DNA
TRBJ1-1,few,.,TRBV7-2,CASSLVGGTPNTEAFF,TGTGCCAGCAGCTTAGTGGGGGGGACACCCAACACTGAAGCTTTCTTT
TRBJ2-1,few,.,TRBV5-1,CASSSPGGQFF,TGCGCCAGCAGCTCGCCCGGAGGGCAGTTCTTC
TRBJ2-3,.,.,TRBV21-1,CASSRWGLATVGDTQYF,TGTGCCAGCAGCAGGTGGGGACTAGCGACGGTCGGAGATACGCAGTATTTT
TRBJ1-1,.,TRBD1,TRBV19,CASSTKTGTGTGMNTEAFF,TGTGCCAGTAGTACCAAGACCGGGACAGGGACGGGAATGAACACTGAAGCTTTCTTT
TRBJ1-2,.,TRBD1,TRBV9,CASSGGGFSGGYTF,TGTGCCAGCAGCGGAGGGGGCTTTAGTGGTGGCTACACCTTC
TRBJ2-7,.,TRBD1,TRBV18,CASSPGTEPYEQYF,TGTGCCAGCTCACCAGGGACAGAACCCTACGAGCAGTACTTC
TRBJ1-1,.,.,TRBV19,CASSRDSWLGTEAFF,TGTGCCAGTAGCCGGGACTCCTGGCTGGGGACTGAAGCTTTCTTT
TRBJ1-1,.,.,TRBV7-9,CASSLLPGRTTEAFF,TGTGCCAGCAGCCTCCTGCCAGGGAGGACGACTGAAGCTTTCTTT
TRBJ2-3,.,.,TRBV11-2,CASSLVVTAGSTDTQYF,TGTGCCAGCAGCTTAGTCGTGACGGCAGGCAGCACAGATACGCAGTATTTT
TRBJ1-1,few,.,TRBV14,CASSYALGGTEAFF,TGTGCCAGCAGTTACGCCCTAGGGGGAACTGAAGCTTTCTTT
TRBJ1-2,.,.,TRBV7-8,CASSSRAWEGYTF,TGTGCCAGCAGCTCTCGGGCCTGGGAGGGCTACACCTTC
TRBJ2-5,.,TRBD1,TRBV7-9,CASSRDSQETQYF,TGTGCCAGCAGCCGGGACAGCCAAGAGACCCAGTACTTC
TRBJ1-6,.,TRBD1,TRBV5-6,CASSLGQGVNSPLHF,TGTGCCAGCAGCTTGGGGCAGGGGGTGAATTCACCCCTCCACTTT
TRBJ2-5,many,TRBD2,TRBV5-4,CASSLGAGEETQYF,TGTGCCAGCAGCTTGGGGGCGGGAGAAGAGACCCAGTACTTC
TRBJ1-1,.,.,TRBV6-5,CASSPTGLNPEAFF,TGTGCCAGCAGCCCGACAGGCTTGAACCCTGAAGCTTTCTTT
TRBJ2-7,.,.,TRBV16,CASSPHSGPEQYF,TGTGCCAGCAGCCCCCACTCAGGGCCCGAGCAGTACTTC
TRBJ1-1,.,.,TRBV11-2,CASSLGGGSLDEAFF,TGTGCCAGCAGCTTAGGGGGGGGCAGCCTAGATGAAGCTTTCTTT
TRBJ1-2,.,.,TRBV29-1,CSVEDQGNYGYTF,TGCAGCGTTGAAGATCAGGGGAACTATGGCTACACCTTC
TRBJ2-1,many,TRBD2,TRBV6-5,CASSYSSGEDNEQFF,TGTGCCAGCAGTTACTCTAGCGGGGAAGACAATGAGCAGTTCTTC
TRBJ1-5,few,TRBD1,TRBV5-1,CASSDGTGDQPQHF,TGCGCCAGCAGCGACGGGACAGGGGATCAGCCCCAGCATTTT
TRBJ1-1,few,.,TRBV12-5,CASGDPIGGGRGTEAFF,TGTGCTAGTGGGGACCCCATCGGGGGGGGTAGAGGCACTGAAGCTTTCTTT
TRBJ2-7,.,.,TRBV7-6,CASSLGGTEGLYEQYF,TGTGCCAGCAGCTTAGGCGGGACAGAGGGACTCTACGAGCAGTACTTC
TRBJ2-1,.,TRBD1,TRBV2,CASRSPGQRFYNAQFF,TGTGCCAGCAGGAGCCCGGGACAGCGCTTTTACAATGCGCAGTTCTTC
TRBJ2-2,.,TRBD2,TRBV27,CASYSLELAGTGELFF,TGTGCCAGTTACTCCTTGGAACTAGCGGGTACCGGGGAGCTGTTTTTT
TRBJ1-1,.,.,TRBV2,CASRPQGNTEAFF,TGTGCCAGCAGACCACAGGGGAACACTGAAGCTTTCTTT
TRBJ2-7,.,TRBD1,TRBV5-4,CASGVGQGHYEQYF,TGTGCCAGCGGAGTGGGACAGGGGCACTACGAGCAGTACTTC
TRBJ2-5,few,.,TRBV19,CASSIGGGAQETQYF,TGTGCCAGTAGTATAGGAGGCGGGGCCCAAGAGACCCAGTACTTC
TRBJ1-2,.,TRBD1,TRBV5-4,CASSRGGADYGYTF,TGTGCCAGCAGCCGAGGGGGCGCCGACTATGGCTACACCTTC